The source of this T cell receptor beta chain is a study of T cells in localized non-small cell lung cancer. The CDR3 runs 13 residues. The V end was cut by 6 bases, the J end by 9 bases, with 15 bases between. The germline V gene has CDR1 MNHEY and CDR2 SVGAGI. Assay used: immunoSEQ multiplex PCR; TCRdb lists only in-frame clones, some missing. The profile covers 17,000 or so clones, with about 89% appearing a single time and roughly 3.5% taken by the ten largest. Study-wide findings and caveats: Among the tissues sampled, uninvolved adjacent lung had the highest T cell clonality, above tumor. Higher adjacent-lung clonality was associated with shorter survival. A median of about 60 of the top 100 tumor clones appeared in adjacent lung, which was paired and uninvolved.

Comments on this clone: Antigen specificity is unknown.

The chain carries TRBV6-5 and TRBJ2-4, with D perhaps given as TRBD1 or TRBD2 (7 bases each). The material sequenced was peripheral blood, taken before any cancer treatment. The origin of this receptor is a male donor older than 55 with stage II squamous cell lung carcinoma. The CDR3 region is CASRSGGGSIQYF. CDR3 nucleotide sequence: TGTGCCAGCAGATCAGGGGGAGGGAGCATTCAGTACTTC.